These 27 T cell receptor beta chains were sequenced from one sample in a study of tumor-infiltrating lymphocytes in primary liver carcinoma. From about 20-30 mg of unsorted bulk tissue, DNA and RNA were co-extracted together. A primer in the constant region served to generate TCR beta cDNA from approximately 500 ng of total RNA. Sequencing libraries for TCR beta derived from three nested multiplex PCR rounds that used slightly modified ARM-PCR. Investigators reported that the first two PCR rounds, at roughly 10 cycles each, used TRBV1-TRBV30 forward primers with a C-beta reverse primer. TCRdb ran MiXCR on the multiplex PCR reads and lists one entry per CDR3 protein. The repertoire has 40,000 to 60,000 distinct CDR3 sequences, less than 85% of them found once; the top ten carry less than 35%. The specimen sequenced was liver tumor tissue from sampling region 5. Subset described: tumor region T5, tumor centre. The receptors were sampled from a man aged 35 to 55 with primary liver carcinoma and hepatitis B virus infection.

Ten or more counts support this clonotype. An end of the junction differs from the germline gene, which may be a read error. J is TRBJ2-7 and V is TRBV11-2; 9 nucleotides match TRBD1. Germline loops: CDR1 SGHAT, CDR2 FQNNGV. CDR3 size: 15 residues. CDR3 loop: CVSSLRWTGENEQYF. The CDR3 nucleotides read TGTGTCAGCAGCTTACGATGGACAGGGGAAAACGAGCAGTACTTC.

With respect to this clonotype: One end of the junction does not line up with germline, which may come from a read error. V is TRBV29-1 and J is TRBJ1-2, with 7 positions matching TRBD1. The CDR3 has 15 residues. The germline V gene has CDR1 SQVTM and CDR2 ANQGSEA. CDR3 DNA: TGCAACGCTGCTGCCGGGACAGACCTTAACTATGGCTACACATTC. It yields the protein CNAAAGTDLNYGYTF.

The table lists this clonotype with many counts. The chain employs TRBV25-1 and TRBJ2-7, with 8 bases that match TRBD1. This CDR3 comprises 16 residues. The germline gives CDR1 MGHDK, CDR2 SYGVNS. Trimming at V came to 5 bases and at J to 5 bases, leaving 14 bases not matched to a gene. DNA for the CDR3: TGTGCCAGCAGTCCCCCCCGGACAGGGTGGGTCCACGAGCAGTACTTC. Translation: CASSPPRTGWVHEQYF.

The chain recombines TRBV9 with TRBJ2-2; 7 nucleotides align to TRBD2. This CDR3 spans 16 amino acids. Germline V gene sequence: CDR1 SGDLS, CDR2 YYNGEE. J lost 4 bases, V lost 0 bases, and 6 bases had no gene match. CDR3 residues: CASSVESPSGTGELFF. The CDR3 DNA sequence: TGTGCCAGCAGCGTAGAAAGTCCTAGCGGCACCGGGGAGCTGTTTTTT.

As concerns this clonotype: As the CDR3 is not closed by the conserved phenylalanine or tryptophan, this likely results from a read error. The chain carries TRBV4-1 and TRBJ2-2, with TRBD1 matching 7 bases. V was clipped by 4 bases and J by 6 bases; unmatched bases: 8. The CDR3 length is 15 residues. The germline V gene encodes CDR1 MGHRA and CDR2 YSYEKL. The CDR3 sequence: CASSLRQGEAGELFL. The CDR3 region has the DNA TGCGCCAGCAGCCTAAGACAGGGAGAAGCCGGGGAGCTGTTTCTT.

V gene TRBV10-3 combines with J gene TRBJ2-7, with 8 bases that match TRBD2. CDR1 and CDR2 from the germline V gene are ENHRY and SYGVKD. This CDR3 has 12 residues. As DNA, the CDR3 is TGTACCAGCGCCCCGGCGGGAGGCGAGCAGTACTTC. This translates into CTSAPAGGEQYF.

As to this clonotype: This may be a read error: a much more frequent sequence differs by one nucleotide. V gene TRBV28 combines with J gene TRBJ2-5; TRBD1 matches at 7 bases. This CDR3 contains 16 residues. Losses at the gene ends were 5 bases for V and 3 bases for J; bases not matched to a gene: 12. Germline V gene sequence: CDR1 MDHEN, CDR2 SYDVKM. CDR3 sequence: CASSALQGSGEETQYF. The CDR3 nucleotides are TGTGCCAGCAGTGCATTACAGGGGTCTGGGGAAGAGACCCAGTACTTC. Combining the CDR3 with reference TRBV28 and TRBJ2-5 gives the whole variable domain DVKVTQSSRYLVKRTGEKVFLECVQDMDHENMFWYRQDPGLGLRLIYFSYDVKMKEKGDIPEGYSVSREKKERFSLILESASTNQTSMYLCASSALQGSGEETQYFGPGTRLLVL.

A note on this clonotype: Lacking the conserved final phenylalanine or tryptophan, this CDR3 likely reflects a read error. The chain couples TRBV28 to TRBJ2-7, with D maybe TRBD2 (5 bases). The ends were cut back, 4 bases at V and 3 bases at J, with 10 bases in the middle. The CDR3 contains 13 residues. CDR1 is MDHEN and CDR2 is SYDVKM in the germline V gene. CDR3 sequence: CASSSDYNYEQYS. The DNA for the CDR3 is TGTGCCAGCAGTTCCGACTACAACTACGAGCAGTACTCC.

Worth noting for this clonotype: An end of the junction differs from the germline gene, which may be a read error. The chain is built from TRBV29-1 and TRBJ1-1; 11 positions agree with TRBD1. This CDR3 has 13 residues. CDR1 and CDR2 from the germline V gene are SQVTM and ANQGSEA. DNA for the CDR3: TGCGGCGCTGGGACAGGGGGTGGCACTGGAGCTTTCTTT. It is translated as CGAGTGGGTGAFF.

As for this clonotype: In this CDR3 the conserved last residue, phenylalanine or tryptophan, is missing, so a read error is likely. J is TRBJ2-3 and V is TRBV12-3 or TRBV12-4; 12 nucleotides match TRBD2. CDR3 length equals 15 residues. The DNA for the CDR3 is TGTGCTAGCAGTAAACTAGCGGGAGGAGAAGATACGCAGTATCTT. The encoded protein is CASSKLAGGEDTQYL.

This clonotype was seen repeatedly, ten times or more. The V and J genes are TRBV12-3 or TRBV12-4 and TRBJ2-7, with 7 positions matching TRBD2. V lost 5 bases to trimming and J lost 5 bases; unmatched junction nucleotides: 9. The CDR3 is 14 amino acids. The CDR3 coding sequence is TGTGCCAGCAGTATCGGGACTAAGGAACACGAGCAGTACTTC. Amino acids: CASSIGTKEHEQYF.

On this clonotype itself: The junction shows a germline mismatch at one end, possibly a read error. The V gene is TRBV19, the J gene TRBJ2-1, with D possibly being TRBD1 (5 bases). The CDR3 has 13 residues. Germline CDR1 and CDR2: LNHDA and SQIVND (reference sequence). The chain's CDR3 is CASTISRANVQFF. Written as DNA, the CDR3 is TGTGCCAGTACTATCTCCAGGGCAAATGTGCAGTTCTTC.

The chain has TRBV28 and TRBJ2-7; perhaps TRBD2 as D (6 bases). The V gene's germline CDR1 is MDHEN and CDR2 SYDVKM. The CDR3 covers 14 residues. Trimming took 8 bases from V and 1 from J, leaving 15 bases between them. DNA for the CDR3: TGTGCCAGCGGGGACGCGGGGTGTTCCTACGAGCAGTACTTC. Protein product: CASGDAGCSYEQYF.

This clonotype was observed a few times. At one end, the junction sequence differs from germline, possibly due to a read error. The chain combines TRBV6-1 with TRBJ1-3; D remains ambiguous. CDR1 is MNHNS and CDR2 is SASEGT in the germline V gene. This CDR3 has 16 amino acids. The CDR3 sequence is CASCEAGRFSPDTIYF. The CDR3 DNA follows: TGTGCCAGCTGTGAGGCAGGACGGTTCTCTCCGGACACCATATATTTT.

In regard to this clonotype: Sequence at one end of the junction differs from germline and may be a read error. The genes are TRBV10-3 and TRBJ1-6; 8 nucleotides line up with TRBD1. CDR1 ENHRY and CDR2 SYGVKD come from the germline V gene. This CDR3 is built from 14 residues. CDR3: CAISHDRGGPPIHF. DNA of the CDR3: TGTGCAATCAGCCACGACAGGGGAGGACCACCCATCCACTTT.

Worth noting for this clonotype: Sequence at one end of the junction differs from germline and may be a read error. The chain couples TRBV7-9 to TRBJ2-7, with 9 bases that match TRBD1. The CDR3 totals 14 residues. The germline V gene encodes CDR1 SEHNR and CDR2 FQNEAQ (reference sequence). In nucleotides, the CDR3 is TGTGCCAGCGGCTTCACAGGGGGCGGGTACGAGCAGAACTTC. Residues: CASGFTGGGYEQNF.

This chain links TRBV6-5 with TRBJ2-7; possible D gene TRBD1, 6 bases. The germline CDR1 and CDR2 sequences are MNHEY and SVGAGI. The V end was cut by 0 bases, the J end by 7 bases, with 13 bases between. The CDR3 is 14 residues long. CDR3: CASSYSRQAGEQYF. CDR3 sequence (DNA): TGTGCCAGCAGTTACTCTCGACAGGCTGGAGAGCAGTACTTC.

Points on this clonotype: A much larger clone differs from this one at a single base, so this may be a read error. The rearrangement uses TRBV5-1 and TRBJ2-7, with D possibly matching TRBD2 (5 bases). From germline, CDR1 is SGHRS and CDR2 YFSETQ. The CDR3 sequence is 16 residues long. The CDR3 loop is CASSTGLGLSSYDQYF. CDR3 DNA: TGCGCCAGCAGCACCGGCCTAGGACTCAGCTCCTACGATCAGTACTTC.

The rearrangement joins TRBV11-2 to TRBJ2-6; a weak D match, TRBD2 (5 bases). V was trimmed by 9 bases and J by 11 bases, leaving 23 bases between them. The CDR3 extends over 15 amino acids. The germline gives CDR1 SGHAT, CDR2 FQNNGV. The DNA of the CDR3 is TGTGCCAGTAGCAATGGACTCTCTGGAGCCTACGTCCTGACTTTC. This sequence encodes CASSNGLSGAYVLTF.

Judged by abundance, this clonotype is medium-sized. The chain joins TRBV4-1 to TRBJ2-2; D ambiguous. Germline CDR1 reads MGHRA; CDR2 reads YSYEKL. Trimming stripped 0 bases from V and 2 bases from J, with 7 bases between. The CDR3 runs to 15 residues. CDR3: CASSQEVANTGELFF. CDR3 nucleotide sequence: TGCGCCAGCAGCCAAGAAGTTGCTAACACCGGGGAGCTGTTTTTT.

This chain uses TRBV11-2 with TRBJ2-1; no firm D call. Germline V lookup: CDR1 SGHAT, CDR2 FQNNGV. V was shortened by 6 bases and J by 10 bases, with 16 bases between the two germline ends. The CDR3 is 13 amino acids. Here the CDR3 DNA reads TGTGCCAGCAGTTCCGGGCTAGTCAGGGAGCAGTTCTTC. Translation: CASSSGLVREQFF.

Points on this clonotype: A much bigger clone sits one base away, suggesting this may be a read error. The DNA of the CDR3 is TGCGCCAGCAGCTTGTGGTGTGGCGGGAATGAGCAGTTCTTC. Amino acids: CASSLWCGGNEQFF. The chain joins TRBV5-1 to TRBJ2-1, with D possibly matching TRBD2 (5 bases). This CDR3 region has 14 residues. Germline assignment: CDR1 SGHRS and CDR2 YFSETQ. V lost 1 base, J lost 7 bases, and 12 bases lay in between.

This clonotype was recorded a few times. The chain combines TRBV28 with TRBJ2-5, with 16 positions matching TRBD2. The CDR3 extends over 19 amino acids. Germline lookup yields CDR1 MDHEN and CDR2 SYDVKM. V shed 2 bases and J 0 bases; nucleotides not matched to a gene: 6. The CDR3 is CASSLEGTSGRAHQETQYF. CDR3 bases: TGTGCCAGCAGTTTAGAGGGGACTAGCGGGAGGGCCCACCAAGAGACCCAGTACTTC.

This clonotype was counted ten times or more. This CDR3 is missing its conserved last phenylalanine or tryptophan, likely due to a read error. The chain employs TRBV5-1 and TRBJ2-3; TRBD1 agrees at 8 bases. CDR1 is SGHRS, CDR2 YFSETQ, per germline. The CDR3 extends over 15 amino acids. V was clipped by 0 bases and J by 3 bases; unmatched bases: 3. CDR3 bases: TGCGCCAGCAGCTTGGCGACAGGGGAAACAGATACGCAGTATTCT. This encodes CASSLATGETDTQYS.

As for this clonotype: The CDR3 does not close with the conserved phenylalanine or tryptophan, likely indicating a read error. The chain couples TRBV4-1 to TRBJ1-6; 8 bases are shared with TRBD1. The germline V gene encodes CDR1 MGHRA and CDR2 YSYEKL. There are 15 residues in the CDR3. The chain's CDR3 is CASSQPGDRNSPLHS. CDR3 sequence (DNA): TGTGCCAGCAGCCAACCCGGGGACAGGAATTCACCCCTCCACTCT.

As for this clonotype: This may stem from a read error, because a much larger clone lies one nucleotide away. DNA for the CDR3: TGTGCCAGCAGTTACTATGGCTACGCCTTC. Its translation: CASSYYGYAF. V is TRBV12-3 or TRBV12-4 and J is TRBJ1-2; D not resolved. CDR3 length: 10 residues.

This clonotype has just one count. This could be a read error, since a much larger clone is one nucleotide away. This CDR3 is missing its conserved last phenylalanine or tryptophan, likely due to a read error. The CDR3 sequence is CASKQGWETQYL. The CDR3 nucleotides are TGTGCCAGCAAACAGGGTTGGGAGACCCAGTACTTA. The V and J genes are TRBV28 and TRBJ2-5; TRBD1 might be the D (6 bases). Trimming cost V 7 bases and J 5 bases, with 11 bases left between them. This CDR3 has 12 amino acids. Per germline, CDR1 MDHEN and CDR2 SYDVKM.